Shown below are 3 T cell receptor beta chains from a single sample sequenced in a study of regulatory and conventional T cells in RAG deficiency. Conventional CD4+ T cells were sorted from blood as CD25-low CD127-high cells. Generated by immunoSEQ multiplex PCR, the TCRdb table keeps only in-frame clones and is missing some. The sample has 45,000 to 50,000 clones; about 90% are singletons. These data were also reused for a study on regulatory T cells. That source reports: The PCR used 52 TRBV and 13 TRBJ primers.

Sequenced material: CD4+ effector T cells sorted from blood. The origin of the receptors is a human donor in good health.

Remarks on this clone: The junction shows a germline mismatch at one end, possibly a read error. This chain joins TRBV4-1 and TRBJ1-2, with TRBD1 as a possible D gene (5 bases). The CDR3 runs to 15 residues. Germline V gene data show CDR1 as MGHRA and CDR2 as YSYEKL. CDR3 region: CASSKDQRGLYGYTF. The CDR3 coding sequence is TGCGCCAGCAGCAAAGATCAGCGGGGCCTCTATGGCTACACCTTC.

The chain uses TRBV27 and TRBJ2-1; D remains unclear. CDR1 and CDR2 from the germline V gene are MNHEY and SMNVEV (reference sequence). The ends were cut back, 3 bases at V and 1 base at J, with 10 bases in the middle. The CDR3 has 15 residues. This chain's CDR3 is CASSFEYGSYNEQFF. CDR3 nucleotide sequence: TGTGCCAGCAGTTTTGAATACGGTTCCTACAATGAGCAGTTCTTC.

The rearrangement joins TRBV18 to TRBJ2-1; TRBD2 aligns across 10 bases. Germline CDR1 reads KGHSH; CDR2 reads LQKENI. This CDR3 has 16 residues. V trimming: 0 bases; J trimming: 9 bases; junction bases outside the gene matches: 8. Here the CDR3 reads CASSPPSLAGESEQFF. The CDR3 DNA follows: TGTGCCAGCTCACCACCGTCTCTAGCGGGAGAGAGTGAGCAGTTCTTC.